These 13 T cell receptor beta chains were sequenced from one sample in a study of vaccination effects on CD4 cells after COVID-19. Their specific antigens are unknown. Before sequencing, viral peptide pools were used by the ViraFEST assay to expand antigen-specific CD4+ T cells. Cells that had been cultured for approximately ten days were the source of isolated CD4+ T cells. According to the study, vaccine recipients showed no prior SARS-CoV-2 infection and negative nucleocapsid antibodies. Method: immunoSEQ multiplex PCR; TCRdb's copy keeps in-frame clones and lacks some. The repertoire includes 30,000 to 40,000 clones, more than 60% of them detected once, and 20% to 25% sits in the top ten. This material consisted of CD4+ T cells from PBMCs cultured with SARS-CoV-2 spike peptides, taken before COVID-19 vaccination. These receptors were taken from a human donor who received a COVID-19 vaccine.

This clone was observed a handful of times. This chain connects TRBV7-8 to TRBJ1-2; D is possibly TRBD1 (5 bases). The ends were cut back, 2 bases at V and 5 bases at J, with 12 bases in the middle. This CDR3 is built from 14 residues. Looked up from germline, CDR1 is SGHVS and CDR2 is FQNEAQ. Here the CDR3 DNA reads TGTGCCAGCAGCTTAAATTGGGGGTCATATGGCTACACCTTC. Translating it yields CASSLNWGSYGYTF.

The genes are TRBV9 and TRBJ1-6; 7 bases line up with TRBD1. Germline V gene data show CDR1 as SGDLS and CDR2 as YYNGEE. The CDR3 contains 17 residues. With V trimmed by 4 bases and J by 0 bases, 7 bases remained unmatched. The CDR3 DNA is TGTGCCAGCAGCCTTACGACAGGGAGCTCCTATAATTCACCCCTCCACTTT. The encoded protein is CASSLTTGSSYNSPLHF. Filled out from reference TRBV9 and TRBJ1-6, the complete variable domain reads DSGVTQTPKHLITATGQRVTLRCSPRSGDLSVYWYQQSLDQGLQFLIQYYNGEERAKGNILERFSAQQFPDLHSELNLSSLELGDSALYFCASSLTTGSSYNSPLHFGNGTRLTVT.

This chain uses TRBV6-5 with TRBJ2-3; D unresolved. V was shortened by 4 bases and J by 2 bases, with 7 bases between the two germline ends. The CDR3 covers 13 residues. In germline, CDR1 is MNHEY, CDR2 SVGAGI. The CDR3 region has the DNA TGTGCCAGCAGTTCTGCGGTCACAGATACGCAGTATTTT. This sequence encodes CASSSAVTDTQYF.

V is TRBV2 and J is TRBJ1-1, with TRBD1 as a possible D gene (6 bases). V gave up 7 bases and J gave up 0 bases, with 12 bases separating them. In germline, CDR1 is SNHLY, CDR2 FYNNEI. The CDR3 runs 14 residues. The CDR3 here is CASNPGTLNTEAFF. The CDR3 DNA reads TGTGCCAGCAACCCCGGGACATTGAACACTGAAGCTTTCTTT.

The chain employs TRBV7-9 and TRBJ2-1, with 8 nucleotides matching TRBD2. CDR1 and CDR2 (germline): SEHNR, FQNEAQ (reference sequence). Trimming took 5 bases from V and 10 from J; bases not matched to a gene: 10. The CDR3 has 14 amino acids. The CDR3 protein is CASSRRSGSTEQFF. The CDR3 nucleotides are TGTGCCAGCAGCCGAAGGAGCGGGAGTACCGAGCAGTTCTTC.

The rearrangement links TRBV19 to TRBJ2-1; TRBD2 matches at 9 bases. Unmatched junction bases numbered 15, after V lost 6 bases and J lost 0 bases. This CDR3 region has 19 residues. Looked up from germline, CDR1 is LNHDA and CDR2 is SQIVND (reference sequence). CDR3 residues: CASSKSGRTYRSSYNEQFF. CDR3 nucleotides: TGTGCCAGTAGCAAAAGCGGGAGGACTTATCGGAGCTCCTACAATGAGCAGTTCTTC.

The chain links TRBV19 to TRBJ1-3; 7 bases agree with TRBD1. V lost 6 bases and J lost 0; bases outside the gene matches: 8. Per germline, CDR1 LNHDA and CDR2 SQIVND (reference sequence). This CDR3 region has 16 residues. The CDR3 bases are TGTGCCAGTAGGAGGGAGGGGGCCTTCTCTGGAAACACCATATATTTT. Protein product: CASRREGAFSGNTIYF. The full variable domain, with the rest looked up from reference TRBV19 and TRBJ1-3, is DGGITQSPKYLFRKEGQNVTLSCEQNLNHDAMYWYRQDPGQGLRLIYYSQIVNDFQKGDIAEGYSVSREKKESFPLTVTSAQKNPTAFYLCASRREGAFSGNTIYFGEGSWLTVV.

This CDR3 reads CASSLGQGRPDEQFF. The DNA of the CDR3 is TGTGCCAGCAGCTTGGGACAGGGTAGGCCCGATGAGCAGTTCTTC. The chain is built from TRBV7-9 and TRBJ2-1; 9 bases agree with TRBD1. V was pared by 3 bases and J by 8 bases, with 8 bases of the junction left unmatched. The germline CDR1 and CDR2 sequences are SEHNR and FQNEAQ (reference sequence). This CDR3 has 15 residues.

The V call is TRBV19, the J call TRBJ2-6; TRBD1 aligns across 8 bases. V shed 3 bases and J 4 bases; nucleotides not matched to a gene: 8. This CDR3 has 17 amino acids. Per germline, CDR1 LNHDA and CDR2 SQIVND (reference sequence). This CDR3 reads CASSMRQGAAGANVLTF. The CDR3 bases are TGTGCCAGTAGTATGCGGCAGGGGGCGGCCGGGGCCAACGTCCTGACTTTC.

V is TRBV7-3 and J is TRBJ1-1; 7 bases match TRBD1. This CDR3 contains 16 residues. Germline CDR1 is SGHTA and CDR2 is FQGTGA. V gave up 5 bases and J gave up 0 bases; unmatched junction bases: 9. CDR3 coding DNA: TGTGCCAGCAGCCCCGGAGGGGGCGGATTGAACACTGAAGCTTTCTTT. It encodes CASSPGGGGLNTEAFF.

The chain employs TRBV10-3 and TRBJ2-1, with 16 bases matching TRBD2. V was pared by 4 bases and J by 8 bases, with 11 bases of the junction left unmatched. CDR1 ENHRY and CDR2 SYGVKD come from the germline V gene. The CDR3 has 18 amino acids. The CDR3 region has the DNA TGTGCCATCAGTGCGGGACTAGCGGGAGGGCCCTCTGGGGATGAGCAGTTCTTC. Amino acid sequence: CAISAGLAGGPSGDEQFF.

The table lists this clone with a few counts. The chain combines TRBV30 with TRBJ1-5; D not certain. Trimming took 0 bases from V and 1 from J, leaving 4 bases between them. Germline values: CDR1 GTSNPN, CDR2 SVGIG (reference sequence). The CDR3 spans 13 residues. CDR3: CAWSVRSNQPQHF. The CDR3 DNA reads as TGTGCCTGGAGTGTGAGGAGCAATCAGCCCCAGCATTTT.

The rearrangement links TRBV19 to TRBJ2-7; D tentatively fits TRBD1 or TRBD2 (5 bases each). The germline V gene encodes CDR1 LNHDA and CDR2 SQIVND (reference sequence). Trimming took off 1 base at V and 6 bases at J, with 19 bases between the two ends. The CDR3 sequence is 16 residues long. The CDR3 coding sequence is TGTGCCAGTAGTATAGTACGTGGGGACCCCCTCCGCGAGCAGTACTTC. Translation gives CASSIVRGDPLREQYF.